These T cell receptor beta chains were read from a single sample in a study of PD-L1 blockade in urothelial cancer. Here immunoSEQ multiplex PCR was the method, and the copy in TCRdb shows in-frame clones only, minus some. The profile shows some 80,000 clones, roughly 90% of them singletons. The material was PBMCs, obtained around atezolizumab (anti-PD-L1) treatment. The receptors originated from a woman between 65 and 79 years old with urothelial cancer. Each CDR3 is given with its conserved first and last residue. D genes are given only for firm matches. The size field is filled for only some rows; it gives once, few, many or a size class.

clone_size	v_call	j_call	d_call	cdr3_aa	cdr3_nt
.	TRBV30	TRBJ2-1	.	CAWSVRLDYNEQFF	TGTGCCTGGAGTGTACGACTCGATTACAATGAGCAGTTCTTC
.	TRBV2	TRBJ1-5	.	CASNMRAGQPQHF	TGTGCCAGCAATATGAGGGCAGGTCAGCCCCAGCATTTT
.	TRBV6-6	TRBJ2-2	.	CASSYSFAGELFF	TGTGCCAGCAGTTACTCGTTCGCCGGGGAGCTGTTTTTT
.	TRBV7-2	TRBJ2-1	TRBD2	CASSLGISSYGGSYNEQFF	TGTGCCAGCAGCTTAGGGATCAGCTCCTACGGGGGGTCCTACAATGAGCAGTTCTTC
.	TRBV2	TRBJ2-7	.	CASSASPYEQYF	TGTGCCAGCAGTGCTAGTCCCTACGAGCAGTACTTC
.	TRBV5-4	TRBJ2-1	TRBD2	CASSQGTSGGSEQFF	TGTGCCAGCAGCCAAGGGACTAGCGGGGGGAGTGAGCAGTTCTTC
.	TRBV9	TRBJ2-1	TRBD2	CASTRTSGSYNEQFF	TGTGCCAGCACCCGGACTAGCGGGTCCTACAATGAGCAGTTCTTC
.	TRBV5-1	TRBJ2-1	.	CASSSPTSYNEQFF	TGCGCCAGCAGCTCCCCAACTTCGTACAATGAGCAGTTCTTC
.	TRBV10-3	TRBJ2-5	TRBD2	CAAHSAAGAGQETQYF	TGTGCCGCCCACAGCGCCGCGGGAGCGGGGCAAGAGACCCAGTACTTC
.	TRBV6-1	TRBJ1-2	.	CASSERTVTKNYGYTF	TGTGCCAGCAGTGAACGGACAGTTACAAAGAACTATGGCTACACCTTC
.	TRBV5-1	TRBJ1-5	.	CASSISLGPNQPQHF	TGCGCCAGCAGCATCAGTTTGGGCCCAAATCAGCCCCAGCATTTT
.	TRBV15	TRBJ2-7	TRBD1	CATSPRSGGYEQYF	TGTGCCACCAGCCCCCGTTCAGGGGGATACGAGCAGTACTTC
.	TRBV27	TRBJ2-1	TRBD2	CASSKGHGTSDYNEQFF	TGTGCCAGCAGCAAAGGTCACGGGACTAGCGACTACAATGAGCAGTTCTTC
.	TRBV6-5	TRBJ1-1	.	CASSRRRADTEAFF	TGTGCCAGCAGTCGTCGGAGGGCGGACACTGAAGCTTTCTTT
.	TRBV25-1	TRBJ2-7	TRBD1	CASSERRGTGGNEQYF	TGTGCCAGCAGTGAACGGCGGGGGACAGGGGGAAACGAGCAGTACTTC
.	TRBV20-1	TRBJ1-2	TRBD1	CSATRTGAYTF	TGCAGTGCTACTCGGACAGGGGCCTACACCTTC
.	TRBV28	TRBJ2-7	.	CASSKFWGPDGGNEQYF	TGTGCCAGCAGTAAGTTTTGGGGCCCCGACGGGGGTAACGAGCAGTACTTC
once	TRBV5-1	TRBJ2-2	TRBD2	CASSGLADQNTGELFF	TGCGCCAGCAGTGGACTAGCGGACCAGAACACCGGGGAGCTGTTTTTT
.	TRBV27	TRBJ2-1	TRBD2	CASSLGLAPDNEQFF	TGTGCCAGCAGTTTGGGACTAGCACCTGACAATGAGCAGTTCTTC
.	TRBV18	TRBJ1-1	.	CASSRGGIAEAFF	TGTGCCAGCTCACGGGGAGGAATCGCTGAAGCTTTCTTT
.	TRBV4-3	TRBJ1-1	TRBD1	CASSPNRGETEAFF	TGCGCCAGCAGCCCGAACAGGGGAGAAACTGAAGCTTTCTTT
.	TRBV4-2	TRBJ2-3	TRBD2	CASSQVAGGLGDTQYF	TGTGCCAGCAGCCAAGTTGCGGGAGGCCTAGGGGATACGCAGTATTTT
.	TRBV30	TRBJ2-2	.	CAWSRQGGNTGELFF	TGTGCCTGGAGTCGACAGGGAGGGAACACCGGGGAGCTGTTTTTT
.	TRBV5-5	TRBJ1-1	TRBD1	CASSLGQGALAFF	TGTGCCAGCAGCCTCGGACAGGGGGCTTTAGCTTTCTTT
.	TRBV27	TRBJ2-6	.	CASSLSGAGANVLTF	TGTGCCAGCAGTTTATCCGGGGCTGGGGCCAACGTCCTGACTTTC
.	TRBV4-1	TRBJ2-5	TRBD2	CASSPAGGPWETQYF	TGCGCCAGCAGCCCCGCGGGGGGGCCTTGGGAGACCCAGTACTTC
.	TRBV5-4	TRBJ2-3	TRBD2	CASSPGLAGDTQYF	TGTGCCAGCAGCCCGGGACTAGCGGGAGATACGCAGTATTTT
once	TRBV10-2	TRBJ2-2	TRBD2	CASSRGLADTGELFF	TGCGCCAGCAGCCGCGGACTAGCGGACACCGGGGAGCTGTTTTTT
.	TRBV6-6	TRBJ1-1	.	CASRPGGQVTEAFF	TGTGCCAGCAGACCGGGAGGGCAGGTCACTGAAGCTTTCTTT
.	TRBV28	TRBJ2-7	.	CASSPYRVSEQYF	TGTGCCAGCAGTCCCTACCGGGTCTCCGAGCAGTACTTC
.	TRBV30	TRBJ1-2	.	CAWSVREGRSDGYTF	TGTGCCTGGAGTGTACGGGAGGGACGGTCGGATGGCTACACCTTC
.	TRBV11-3	TRBJ2-5	.	CASSLGRHSQGGGETQYF	TGTGCCAGCAGCTTAGGACGCCATTCCCAGGGAGGTGGGGAGACCCAGTACTTC
.	TRBV11-2	TRBJ2-7	TRBD2	CASSLVGLGLGQQYF	TGTGCCAGCAGCTTAGTGGGACTAGGTTTGGGCCAGCAGTACTTC
.	TRBV2	TRBJ1-5	.	CASSLSQFSNQPQHF	TGTGCCAGCAGCCTGTCGCAGTTTAGCAATCAGCCCCAGCATTTT
.	TRBV7-7	TRBJ2-3	.	CASSLDSRGGDTQYF	TGTGCCAGCAGCTTGGACTCTAGGGGAGGAGATACGCAGTATTTT
.	TRBV30	TRBJ1-5	.	CAWGASYSNQPQHF	TGTGCCTGGGGGGCCTCCTATAGCAATCAGCCCCAGCATTTT
.	TRBV10-3	TRBJ1-1	TRBD1	CAISDPGQGAAEAFF	TGTGCCATCAGTGATCCGGGACAGGGGGCCGCTGAAGCTTTCTTT
.	TRBV2	TRBJ1-3	TRBD1	CASSDWDRGGNTIYF	TGTGCCAGCAGCGATTGGGACAGGGGTGGAAACACCATATATTTT
.	TRBV5-1	TRBJ2-2	.	CASSFLTVVSAGELFF	TGCGCCAGCAGCTTCCTGACAGTTGTTTCTGCCGGGGAGCTGTTTTTT
.	TRBV2	TRBJ1-1	.	CASSEGQKNTEAFF	TGTGCCAGCAGTGAGGGCCAGAAGAACACTGAAGCTTTCTTT
.	TRBV9	TRBJ2-1	.	CASSGRRKDYNEQFF	TGTGCCAGCAGCGGCCGCAGGAAAGATTACAATGAGCAGTTCTTC